This TCR beta chain stems from a study of T cells after yellow fever vaccination. CDR1 SGHRS and CDR2 YFSETQ come from the germline V gene. This CDR3 is built from 17 residues. Trimming cost V 4 bases and J 2 bases, with 21 bases left between them. The TCR cDNA carried a universal primer site and UMIs from 5'RACE template switching. TCRdb re-called the 5' RACE reads with MiXCR, one entry per CDR3 protein. Among 95,000 to 150,000 distinct CDR3 sequences, about 15% were seen once, and the ten largest hold approximately 43%. General study points: Abundant contaminating clonotypes from the bulk population could appear in FACS-sorted repertoires. Primary-vaccination clones mostly resurfaced post-booster (96% CD4, 75% to 90% CD8). Overlap between CD4 and CD8 compartments was detected for a small share of clonotypes.

With regard to this clonotype: Its antigen remains unknown.

The chain combines TRBV5-1 with TRBJ1-1; D is perhaps TRBD1 (5 bases). Material: CD8+ T cells sorted from PBMCs, obtained 5 days after the yellow fever booster vaccination. The receptor was isolated from a man aged 18 to 30 who received the YFV17D yellow fever vaccine. The CDR3 spells CASSPRGSHQVNTEAFF. In nucleotides, the CDR3 is TGCGCCAGCAGCCCTAGGGGCAGCCACCAGGTCAACACTGAAGCTTTCTTT.